A selection of T cell receptor beta chains follows, all from one sample in a study of cytomegalovirus exposure and HLA in healthy donors. Profiled with immunoSEQ multiplex PCR; TCRdb holds only in-frame clones, not every one. The sample consists of about 75,000 clones, 85% of them appearing once. Material: PBMCs. Every receptor here comes from a young man in good health and CMV-seronegative. Both conserved end residues are part of each CDR3. The D gene is left open where the match is weak. Size is omitted from some rows. Given values are once, few, many or a class for expanded clones.

>-|TRBD2|17|TRBV7-6|TRBJ2-2
CASSLVPSGRGSGELFF
TGTGCCAGCAGCTTAGTGCCCAGCGGGAGAGGCTCCGGGGAGCTGTTTTTT
>-|-|16|TRBV6-5|TRBJ1-2
CASSSTRSTPYYGYTF
TGTGCCAGCAGTTCCACTCGATCTACCCCTTACTATGGCTACACCTTC
>-|TRBD1|14|TRBV5-8|TRBJ1-5
CASSFQGDGQPQHF
TGTGCCAGCAGCTTTCAGGGGGACGGACAGCCCCAGCATTTT
>-|-|15|TRBV9|TRBJ2-5
CASSVETRPTGTQYF
TGTGCCAGCAGCGTAGAGACTCGCCCGACCGGGACCCAGTACTTC
>-|-|17|TRBV27|TRBJ1-5
CASSPLSLGRADQPQHF
TGTGCCAGCAGTCCCTTGTCGCTAGGCAGGGCGGATCAGCCCCAGCATTTT
>-|-|16|TRBV7-2|TRBJ1-1
CASSLGLGGVRTEAFF
TGTGCCAGCAGCTTAGGCTTGGGGGGGGTTCGGACTGAAGCTTTCTTT
>once|TRBD1|19|TRBV5-1|TRBJ2-1
CASSLAADRGLGPYNEQFF
TGCGCCAGCAGCTTGGCCGCGGACAGGGGGCTAGGCCCCTACAATGAGCAGTTCTTC
>once|TRBD2|16|TRBV5-1|TRBJ2-5
CASSLRGHSGKETQYF
TGCGCCAGCAGCTTGAGGGGCCATAGCGGGAAAGAGACCCAGTACTTC
>-|-|13|TRBV6-1|TRBJ1-1
CASSPRVGTEAFF
TGTGCCAGCAGCCCACGGGTAGGCACTGAAGCTTTCTTT
>-|TRBD1|19|TRBV28|TRBJ2-3
CASSYSWALTGPRADTQYF
TGTGCCAGCAGCTACTCTTGGGCCCTGACAGGGCCCCGTGCAGATACGCAGTATTTT
>once|-|15|TRBV28|TRBJ1-5
CASTPFQGGNQPQHF
TGTGCCAGCACCCCCTTCCAGGGCGGTAATCAGCCCCAGCATTTT
>-|TRBD1|16|TRBV9|TRBJ2-1
CASSARGGQENNEQFF
TGTGCCAGCAGCGCCCGAGGGGGACAGGAGAACAATGAGCAGTTCTTC
>-|TRBD1|15|TRBV5-4|TRBJ1-3
CASSFDRGLGNTIYF
TGTGCCAGCAGCTTCGACAGGGGGCTCGGAAACACCATATATTTT
>-|TRBD1|17|TRBV27|TRBJ1-1
CASSLRPWDRANTEAFF
TGTGCCAGCAGTTTACGGCCTTGGGACAGGGCGAACACTGAAGCTTTCTTT
>-|TRBD2|14|TRBV4-1|TRBJ2-7
CASSQPSGGYEQYF
TGCGCCAGCAGCCAACCTAGCGGGGGTTACGAGCAGTACTTC
>-|-|17|TRBV7-3|TRBJ2-1
CASSLRAPAGTAIEQFF
TGTGCCAGCAGCTTAAGAGCTCCAGCGGGTACGGCTATTGAGCAGTTCTTC
>-|TRBD1|16|TRBV9|TRBJ1-2
CASSAAGTGSVYGYTF
TGTGCCAGCAGCGCAGCCGGGACAGGCTCGGTCTATGGCTACACCTTC
>-|TRBD1|15|TRBV7-2|TRBJ2-7
CASSLGQGKFYEQYF
TGTGCCAGCAGCTTAGGACAGGGGAAGTTCTACGAGCAGTACTTC
>-|TRBD1|13|TRBV10-1|TRBJ2-5
CARGTGSSETQYF
TGCGCCAGAGGGACAGGTTCATCAGAGACCCAGTACTTC
>-|-|13|TRBV11-2|TRBJ1-1
CASRARSITEAFF
TGTGCCAGCAGGGCTCGGAGTATCACTGAAGCTTTCTTT
>-|TRBD2|16|TRBV11-2|TRBJ2-1
CASSRTSGSSYNEQFF
TGTGCCAGCAGTCGGACTAGCGGCAGCTCCTACAATGAGCAGTTCTTC
>-|TRBD1|13|TRBV6-1|TRBJ2-7
CASRGTGNNEQYF
TGTGCCAGCAGAGGGACAGGGAACAACGAGCAGTACTTC
>-|-|13|TRBV5-1|TRBJ1-2
CASSLGQSQGYTF
TGCGCCAGCAGCTTGGGGCAATCCCAGGGCTACACCTTC
>many|-|15|TRBV6-1|TRBJ1-2
CASKAAVAAFYGYTF
TGTGCCAGCAAGGCCGCGGTAGCGGCGTTCTATGGCTACACCTTC
>-|-|14|TRBV10-3|TRBJ1-5
CAISESRFNQPQHF
TGTGCCATCAGTGAGTCCCGGTTCAATCAGCCCCAGCATTTT
>-|TRBD1|11|TRBV19|TRBJ1-2
CASIGQGWSTF
TGTGCCAGTATTGGACAGGGTTGGAGCACCTTC
>-|TRBD2|15|TRBV27|TRBJ2-2
CASSPGTRGDGELFF
TGTGCCAGCAGCCCCGGGACCCGGGGGGACGGGGAGCTGTTTTTT
>-|TRBD1|12|TRBV5-1|TRBJ2-1
CASSLETGEQFF
TGCGCCAGCAGCTTGGAGACAGGGGAGCAGTTCTTC
>-|TRBD1|14|TRBV7-2|TRBJ1-1
CASSLVGQWTEAFF
TGTGCCAGCAGCTTAGTGGGACAGTGGACTGAAGCTTTCTTT
>-|TRBD1|17|TRBV19|TRBJ2-1
CASSILPGQVLYNEQFF
TGTGCCAGTAGTATCTTACCGGGACAGGTACTCTACAATGAGCAGTTCTTC
>few|-|12|TRBV30|TRBJ1-2
CAWSLGGDGYTF
TGTGCCTGGAGTTTAGGGGGAGACGGCTACACCTTC
>-|-|11|TRBV6-6|TRBJ2-3
CASSQGDTQYF
TGTGCCAGCAGTCAGGGGGATACGCAGTATTTT
>-|TRBD1|14|TRBV19|TRBJ2-3
CASRAGTGANTQYF
TGTGCCAGTAGAGCGGGGACAGGGGCAAATACGCAGTATTTT
>-|TRBD1|15|TRBV6-1|TRBJ2-7
CASSGQGLSSYEQYF
TGTGCCAGCAGCGGACAGGGTCTTAGCTCCTACGAGCAGTACTTC
>-|TRBD2|15|TRBV6-4|TRBJ2-3
CASSLSGGAVDTQYF
TGTGCCAGCAGCCTCAGCGGGGGGGCTGTAGATACGCAGTATTTT
>-|-|13|TRBV4-1|TRBJ2-5
CASSQGVQETQYF
TGCGCCAGCAGCCAAGGAGTCCAAGAGACCCAGTACTTC
>-|-|17|TRBV21-1|TRBJ1-5
CASSKGYVGRLNQPQHF
TGTGCCAGCAGCAAAGGGTATGTGGGGCGGCTAAATCAGCCCCAGCATTTT
>-|TRBD1|14|TRBV28|TRBJ2-7
CASSSHTGGYEQYF
TGTGCCAGCAGTTCCCACACAGGGGGCTACGAGCAGTACTTC
>-|TRBD2|15|TRBV6-5|TRBJ2-5
CASRGLAGGQETQYF
TGTGCCAGCAGAGGACTAGCGGGGGGCCAAGAGACCCAGTACTTC
>few|-|15|TRBV7-9|TRBJ2-7
CASSSIVQLPYEQYF
TGTGCCAGCAGCTCTATCGTACAGTTACCCTACGAGCAGTACTTC
>-|-|15|TRBV7-3|TRBJ2-6
CASSLSGAGANVLTF
TGTGCCAGCAGCTTATCAGGGGCGGGGGCCAACGTCCTGACTTTC
>-|TRBD1|16|TRBV5-4|TRBJ2-2
CASSPGTASNTGELFF
TGTGCCAGCAGTCCCGGGACAGCGAGCAACACCGGGGAGCTGTTTTTT
>once|TRBD1|14|TRBV27|TRBJ2-7
CATGPGQGASEQYF
TGTGCCACCGGACCGGGACAGGGGGCGTCCGAGCAGTACTTC
>-|-|16|TRBV18|TRBJ1-1
CASSPQSGGRDTEAFF
TGTGCCAGCTCCCCCCAAAGTGGGGGCCGGGACACTGAAGCTTTCTTT
>-|-|15|TRBV6-1|TRBJ1-5
CASSEVRSSNQPQHF
TGTGCCAGCAGTGAAGTCAGGTCGAGCAATCAGCCCCAGCATTTT
>once|-|12|TRBV19|TRBJ1-1
CASTGWRTEAFF
TGTGCCAGTACAGGATGGCGCACTGAAGCTTTCTTT
>few|-|13|TRBV2|TRBJ1-5
CASSPGHDQPQHF
TGTGCCAGCAGTCCGGGACACGATCAGCCCCAGCATTTT
>-|-|15|TRBV6-1|TRBJ1-4
CASSLNGATNEKLFF
TGTGCCAGCAGTTTGAACGGAGCAACTAATGAAAAACTGTTTTTT